The source of this TCR beta chain is a study of blood T cell repertoires in COVID-19. Study context: In each case, the material was cDNA or gDNA derived from T cells, B-cell-depleted T cells, or PBMCs.

Trimming removed 3 bases at V and 4 bases at J, with 16 bases between. This CDR3 comprises 16 residues. The germline CDR1 and CDR2 sequences are SGHRS and YFSETQ. TCRdb keeps only in-frame clones here, not all; method: immunoSEQ multiplex PCR. The sample records about 240,000 clones, more than 85% being singletons. The source is a woman in her seventies with active or convalescent COVID-19. The chain uses TRBV5-1 and TRBJ2-2; D not certain. The sample was peripheral blood. DNA of the CDR3: TGCGCCAGCAGCTCTCAAGTGGCAAACCCCACCGGGGAGCTGTTTTTT. It is translated as CASSSQVANPTGELFF.